Given below is one T cell receptor beta chain in context. As originally analysed: Amplification of reference gene primers provided the estimated nucleated cell counts. Sequenced by immunoSEQ multiplex PCR; TCRdb stores in-frame clones only, minus some. Clone size and V and J calls were adopted from that table, with D and trimming inferred from the DNA. This sample has about 360,000 clones, with around 87% found just once. The data were taken from a study of blood T cell repertoires in COVID-19. Study-level information: Donors of Cohort 3 who recovered were those that had two negative PCRs, clearance, or symptom resolution. Acute and convalescent COVID-19 samples came from the United States, Italy and Spain.

Enrollees, about 18 to 100 years old, lived in 24 US areas. V lost 8 bases and J 3 bases, leaving 12 bases between the germline ends. The CDR3 sequence is 13 residues long. Germline V gene sequence: CDR1 SNHLY, CDR2 FYNNEI. This clonotype was obtained from a man aged 40-49 years in a cohort exposed to, infected with or recovered from COVID-19 (not recorded which). The chain joins TRBV2 to TRBJ2-3; D is ambiguous. Source material: PBMCs or T cells enriched from blood (not recorded which). CDR3 sequence reads: CASVRGVTDTQYF. DNA of the CDR3: TGTGCCAGCGTACGAGGTGTAACAGATACGCAGTATTTT.